The clone carrying this T cell receptor (beta chain) was counted a few times. The antigen is not known. The data derive from a study of glioma-infiltrating T cells. This CDR3 is built from 14 residues. Germline V lookup: CDR1 MNHNS, CDR2 SASEGT. V lost 6 bases and J 1 base, leaving 12 bases between the germline ends. Study-level points and caveats: Tissue and blood shared very few CDR3 sequences. Above-expected tissue-blood divergence occurred in all gliomas, most in low-grade ones.

Using RNA template, CDR3s of TCR alpha and beta were amplified with iRepertoire arm-PCR. Tissue mRNA or PBMC total RNA, roughly 90-400 ng, went into one-step reverse transcription and amplification. TCRdb re-called the multiplex PCR reads through MiXCR, storing one row per CDR3 protein. The profile covers approximately 190,000 distinct CDR3 sequences, with about 31% appearing a single time and around 20% taken by the ten largest. The sequenced sample was glioma tissue, nonneoplastic brain tissue, or PBMCs (not recorded which). The V gene is TRBV6-1, the J gene TRBJ2-5; D might be TRBD1 (5 bases). This sequence originates from a human donor with low-grade glioma or glioblastoma, undergoing nonglioma brain surgery, or in good health (not recorded which). The CDR3 region has the DNA TGTGCCAGCAGAGACCCAGGGTTCCAAGAGACCCAGTACTTC. Protein sequence: CASRDPGFQETQYF.